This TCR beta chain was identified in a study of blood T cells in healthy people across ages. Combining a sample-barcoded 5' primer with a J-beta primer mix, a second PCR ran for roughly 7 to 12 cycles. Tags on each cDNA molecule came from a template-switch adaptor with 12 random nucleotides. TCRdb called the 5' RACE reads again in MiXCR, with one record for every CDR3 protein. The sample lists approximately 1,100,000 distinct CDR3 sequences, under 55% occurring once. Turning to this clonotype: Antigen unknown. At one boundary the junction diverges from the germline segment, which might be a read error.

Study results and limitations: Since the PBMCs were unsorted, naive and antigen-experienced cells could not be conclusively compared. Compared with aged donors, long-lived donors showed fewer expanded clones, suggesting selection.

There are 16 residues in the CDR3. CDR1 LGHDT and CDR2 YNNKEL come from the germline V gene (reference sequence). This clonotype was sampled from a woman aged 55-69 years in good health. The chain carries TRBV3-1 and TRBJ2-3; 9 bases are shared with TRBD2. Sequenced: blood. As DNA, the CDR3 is TGTACCAGCAGCCAAGATGGGGCGGGAGGGCTGGATACGCAGTATTTT. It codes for CTSSQDGAGGLDTQYF.